This T cell receptor (beta chain) was recovered during a study of blood T cell repertoires in COVID-19. Turning to the study itself: COVID-19 samples, acute and convalescent, were from the United States, Italy and Spain.

Method: immunoSEQ multiplex PCR; TCRdb's copy keeps in-frame clones and lacks some. The sample records approximately 460,000 clones, roughly 89% being singletons. This CDR3 has 14 residues. Trimming removed 0 bases from V and 5 bases from J, with 11 bases in between. Germline CDR1 reads LNHNV; CDR2 reads YYDKDF (reference sequence). Seattle enrolled patients during active infection and tracked them longitudinally. The sequenced material came from peripheral blood. V gene TRBV15 combines with J gene TRBJ2-7, with D perhaps TRBD1 (6 bases). The origin of this receptor is a man between 18 and 29 years old with COVID-19, enrolled during active disease. Written as DNA, the CDR3 is TGTGCCACCAGCAGAGATCGCGGACAGAACGAGCAGTACTTC. Encoded protein: CATSRDRGQNEQYF.